Here is one TCR beta chain with its context. Its antigen is not identified. With the ViraFEST assay, the study expanded antigen-specific CD4+ T cells using viral peptide pools, then sequenced them. At the end of around 11 days of culture, CD4+ T cells were isolated. Nucleocapsid antibody tests were negative, and the vaccine recipients had no prior SARS-CoV-2 infection. Half the medium was replaced with IL-2 medium on days 3 and 7. This record comes from a study of vaccination effects on CD4 cells after COVID-19. The V end was cut by 11 bases, the J end by 3 bases, with 5 bases between. Per germline, CDR1 SNHLY and CDR2 FYNNEI. The CDR3 is 9 residues long. Sequenced by immunoSEQ multiplex PCR; TCRdb stores in-frame clones only, minus some. Here the sample spans some 25,000 clones, approximately 70% being singletons.

This clonotype was obtained from a human donor who received a COVID-19 vaccine. V usage is TRBV2 and J usage is TRBJ2-7; no clear D gene. Source: CD4+ T cells from PBMCs cultured with HCoV-OC43 spike peptides, taken before COVID-19 vaccination. Sample subset: HCoV-OC43 spike overlapping peptide pool stimulation. CDR3 amino acids: CAVGYEQYF. The CDR3 DNA is TGTGCCGTTGGCTACGAGCAGTACTTC.